A selection of T cell receptor beta chains follows, all from one sample in a study of blood T cell repertoires in COVID-19. Data came from immunoSEQ multiplex PCR; TCRdb stores just in-frame clones and leaves some out. Counted here are 95,000 to 100,000 clones, roughly 92% occurring once; the ten biggest clones make up 5.7%. The sequenced sample consisted of peripheral blood. These receptor sequences come from a man aged 50 or older with active COVID-19. The CDR3 runs from the conserved cysteine through the conserved F or W. The order of the fields is D gene, V gene, clone size, J gene, CDR3 protein, CDR3 DNA. A D gene is named only where the DNA matches it firmly. The size field is filled for only some rows; it gives once, few, many or a size class.

>-|TRBV7-2|-|TRBJ2-1
CASSQTSNEQFF
TGTGCCAGCAGCCAGACTAGTAATGAGCAGTTCTTC
>-|TRBV14|-|TRBJ2-6
CASSHQKIGANVLTF
TGTGCCAGCAGCCACCAGAAGATCGGGGCCAACGTCCTGACTTTC
>-|TRBV19|few|TRBJ1-3
CASSIGGAGNTIYF
TGTGCCAGTAGTATTGGCGGGGCTGGAAACACCATATATTTT
>-|TRBV5-1|-|TRBJ2-2
CASSLQGLSNTGELFF
TGCGCCAGCAGCCTGCAGGGGCTTTCGAACACCGGGGAGCTGTTTTTT
>-|TRBV18|once|TRBJ2-2
CASSQGQTNTGELFF
TGTGCCAGCTCACAAGGACAGACCAACACCGGGGAGCTGTTTTTT
>TRBD2|TRBV10-3|-|TRBJ2-7
CAISGGLDYEQYF
TGTGCCATCAGTGGGGGACTAGACTACGAGCAGTACTTC
>TRBD2|TRBV11-2|-|TRBJ2-5
CASSSLGGRVETQYF
TGTGCCAGCAGCTCTCTAGGCGGGAGAGTGGAGACCCAGTACTTC
>-|TRBV7-9|-|TRBJ1-1
CASSSPDSFTEAFF
TGTGCCAGCAGCTCACCAGACAGTTTCACTGAAGCTTTCTTT
>TRBD2|TRBV3-1/TRBV3-2|-|TRBJ2-1
CASSLLAGDLNEQFF
TGTGCCAGCAGCCTACTAGCGGGAGACCTCAATGAGCAGTTCTTC
>TRBD2|TRBV3-1/TRBV3-2|-|TRBJ2-1
CASSPTSGRVEQFF
TGTGCCAGCAGCCCGACTAGCGGGAGGGTTGAGCAGTTCTTC
>-|TRBV15|once|TRBJ1-5
CATSRGGQGNQPQHF
TGTGCCACCAGCAGAGGGGGGCAGGGCAATCAGCCCCAGCATTTT
>-|TRBV5-8|-|TRBJ1-5
CASSTRRNQPQHF
TGTGCCAGCAGCACGCGCCGGAATCAGCCCCAGCATTTT
>-|TRBV6-5|-|TRBJ1-2
CASSYDGEVTNYGYTF
TGTGCCAGCAGTTACGATGGGGAGGTTACTAACTATGGCTACACCTTC
>-|TRBV18|-|TRBJ2-1
CASSPLSGFNGYNEQFF
TGTGCCAGCTCACCACTCTCAGGGTTCAATGGCTACAATGAGCAGTTCTTC
>-|TRBV28|-|TRBJ2-1
CASSLGLVGQFF
TGTGCCAGCAGTCTAGGACTGGTGGGGCAGTTCTTC
>-|TRBV5-4|-|TRBJ1-2
CASSLAGRVGLHYGYTF
TGTGCCAGCAGCTTGGCGGGGAGGGTGGGTTTGCACTATGGCTACACCTTC
>TRBD2|TRBV5-1|-|TRBJ2-1
CASSYRTSGSGRDEQFF
TGCGCCAGCAGCTACCGGACTAGCGGGAGCGGTAGAGATGAGCAGTTCTTC
>TRBD1|TRBV28|-|TRBJ1-5
CASSRTGTVSGNQPQHF
TGTGCCAGCAGCCGGACCGGGACAGTCTCGGGTAATCAGCCCCAGCATTTT
>-|TRBV19|-|TRBJ1-5
CASSISREGNQPQHF
TGTGCCAGTAGTATTAGCAGGGAGGGAAATCAGCCCCAGCATTTT
>TRBD2|TRBV11-2|-|TRBJ2-1
CASSPLSGKGNKQFF
TGTGCCAGCAGCCCCCTTAGCGGGAAGGGCAATAAGCAGTTCTTC
>TRBD1|TRBV23-1|-|TRBJ1-4
CASSQRQGVIEKLFF
TGCGCCAGCAGTCAGAGACAGGGGGTAATTGAAAAACTGTTTTTT
>TRBD2|TRBV7-9|-|TRBJ2-1
CASSLVSGSFGEQFF
TGTGCCAGCAGCTTAGTTAGCGGGAGTTTCGGTGAGCAGTTCTTC
>TRBD1|TRBV7-9|-|TRBJ2-3
CASSTGQANTDTQYF
TGTGCCAGCAGCACTGGACAGGCGAACACAGATACGCAGTATTTT
>TRBD2|TRBV7-3|-|TRBJ2-4
CASSLGGGNIQYF
TGTGCCAGCAGCTTAGGCGGGGGAAACATTCAGTACTTC
>TRBD2|TRBV27|-|TRBJ2-1
CASNIAGETYNEQFF
TGTGCCAGCAATATAGCGGGAGAGACCTACAATGAGCAGTTCTTC
>TRBD1|TRBV28|-|TRBJ1-4
CASSVPTGSEKLFF
TGTGCCAGCAGTGTCCCGACAGGGTCTGAAAAACTGTTTTTT
>-|TRBV6-5|-|TRBJ1-2
CASSQNGARGYTF
TGTGCCAGCAGCCAAAATGGGGCTCGTGGCTACACCTTC
>TRBD2|TRBV28|-|TRBJ2-7
CASSTAGGRYEQYF
TGTGCCAGCAGTACTGCGGGGGGCAGGTACGAGCAGTACTTC
>TRBD2|TRBV6-5|-|TRBJ2-1
CASTRTSSNEQFF
TGTGCCAGCACCAGGACTAGTTCGAATGAGCAGTTCTTC
>TRBD2|TRBV29-1|-|TRBJ2-1
CSVVGGSSYNEQFF
TGCAGCGTTGTTGGCGGGAGCTCCTACAATGAGCAGTTCTTC
>TRBD2|TRBV6-5|once|TRBJ2-1
CASGGTSNEQFF
TGTGCCAGCGGGGGGACTAGTAATGAGCAGTTCTTC
>-|TRBV20-1|-|TRBJ1-1
CSARRSTEAFF
TGCAGTGCTAGGAGAAGCACTGAAGCTTTCTTT
>-|TRBV6-4|-|TRBJ2-3
CASSDMGQGTDTQYF
TGTGCCAGCAGTGACATGGGACAAGGGACAGATACGCAGTATTTT
>TRBD1|TRBV28|-|TRBJ1-6
CASRQTGGPYNSPLHF
TGTGCCAGCAGACAAACAGGGGGCCCCTATAATTCACCCCTCCACTTT
>TRBD2|TRBV5-4|-|TRBJ2-5
CASRLAGVVSRETQYF
TGTGCCAGCAGGCTAGCGGGAGTGGTATCCAGGGAGACCCAGTACTTC
>-|TRBV12-3/TRBV12-4|-|TRBJ2-7
CASSPPGSYEQYF
TGTGCCAGCAGTCCTCCAGGAAGCTACGAGCAGTACTTC
>-|TRBV5-1|-|TRBJ2-3
CASSGRTGGVDTQYF
TGCGCCAGCAGCGGAAGGACTGGCGGAGTGGATACGCAGTATTTT
>-|TRBV15|once|TRBJ2-5
CATSRDLETQYF
TGTGCCACCAGCAGAGACCTAGAGACCCAGTACTTC
>TRBD2|TRBV10-1|-|TRBJ2-1
CARGLAEVSYNEQFF
TGCGCCAGGGGACTAGCGGAAGTCTCCTACAATGAGCAGTTCTTC
>TRBD2|TRBV7-2|-|TRBJ2-5
CASSRSGEETQYF
TGTGCCAGCAGTCGTAGCGGGGAAGAGACCCAGTACTTC
>TRBD2|TRBV19|-|TRBJ2-3
CASSIGPSGRRLTDTQYF
TGTGCCAGTAGTATAGGCCCTAGCGGGAGGCGTCTCACAGATACGCAGTATTTT
>-|TRBV11-2|-|TRBJ2-7
CASSPGYEQYF
TGTGCCAGCAGCCCCGGGTACGAGCAGTACTTC
>-|TRBV29-1|-|TRBJ2-1
CSVPAVGSYNEQFF
TGCAGCGTGCCCGCGGTGGGCTCCTACAATGAGCAGTTCTTC
>-|TRBV11-2|-|TRBJ2-7
CASSLVTTKYEQYF
TGTGCCAGCAGCTTAGTTACAACAAAATACGAGCAGTACTTC
>-|TRBV10-3|-|TRBJ2-7
CAITPGLFNEQYF
TGTGCCATCACTCCAGGGTTGTTCAACGAGCAGTACTTC
>-|TRBV5-1|-|TRBJ2-4
CASSLSRGYNIQYF
TGCGCCAGCAGCTTAAGCCGGGGGTATAACATTCAGTACTTC
>TRBD2|TRBV11-2|-|TRBJ2-5
CASSLVGTLAGVLETQYF
TGTGCCAGCAGCTTAGTAGGGACACTAGCGGGAGTTCTGGAGACCCAGTACTTC